These 29 T cell receptor beta chains were sequenced from one sample in a study of blood T cell repertoires in COVID-19. Sequenced by immunoSEQ multiplex PCR; TCRdb stores in-frame clones only, minus some. The sample consists of more than 75,000 clones, roughly 87% of them appearing once. The sample taken for sequencing was peripheral blood. Receptors originate from a man under 40 with acute or convalescent COVID-19.

The chain links TRBV2 to TRBJ2-3; 11 nucleotides align to TRBD1. The ends lost 4 bases at V and 4 bases at J; junction bases unmatched: 4. CDR1 and CDR2 (germline): SNHLY, FYNNEI. The CDR3 consists of 15 residues. The CDR3, as DNA: TGTGCCAGCAGTGGTCAGGGACAGGGGGCAGATACGCAGTATTTT. Translated: CASSGQGQGADTQYF.

The chain links TRBV5-8 to TRBJ1-5; possibly TRBD1 for D (5 bases). V lost 4 bases and J 5 bases, leaving 19 bases between the germline ends. CDR3 length: 16 residues. The V gene's germline CDR1 is SGHTS and CDR2 YDEGEE. CDR3 sequence reads: CASSHRDSLGHQPQHF. CDR3 coding DNA: TGTGCCAGCAGCCACCGGGACTCTCTAGGGCATCAGCCCCAGCATTTT.

In this sample, this clone turned up a few times. The V call is TRBV6-6, the J call TRBJ1-3; 7 bases align to TRBD1. Germline V gene lookup returns CDR1 MNHNY and CDR2 SVGAGI (reference sequence). The CDR3 length is 16 residues. Trimming at V came to 2 bases and at J to 2 bases, leaving 6 bases not matched to a gene. The CDR3 loop is CASSYGGRGAGNTIYF. The CDR3 DNA reads TGTGCCAGCAGTTACGGGGGCAGGGGGGCTGGAAACACCATATATTTT.

This sequence joins TRBV3-1 (or the pseudogene TRBV3-2) and TRBJ1-1; 7 bases are a match to TRBD1. V trimming: 5 bases; J trimming: 6 bases; junction bases outside the gene matches: 6. Germline V gives CDR1 LGHDT, CDR2 YNNKEL (reference sequence). The length of the CDR3 is 13 residues. CDR3: CASSSPGQAEAFF. As DNA, the CDR3 is TGTGCCAGCAGCTCACCTGGACAGGCTGAAGCTTTCTTT.

To note about this clone: Other nucleotide sequences from this sample produce the same CDR3. The V call is TRBV7-3, the J call TRBJ2-1; no firm D call. V was cut by 2 bases and J by 6 bases, with 8 bases left in between. The CDR3 spans 13 residues. Germline CDR1 reads SGHTA; CDR2 reads FQGTGA. As DNA, the CDR3 is TGTGCCAGCAGCTTAGGCCTAGGCAATGAGCAGTTCTTC. Translating gives CASSLGLGNEQFF.

The chain uses TRBV9 and TRBJ1-1, with a possible D match to TRBD1 (5 bases). The ends were cut back, 2 bases at V and 0 bases at J, with 8 bases in the middle. Germline lookup yields CDR1 SGDLS and CDR2 YYNGEE. The CDR3 loop spans 14 amino acids. DNA for the CDR3: TGTGCCAGCAGCGTGCGGGGGGTGAACACTGAAGCTTTCTTT. This codes for CASSVRGVNTEAFF.

CDR3 loop: CASSLGTRQQFF. For the CDR3, the DNA is TGTGCCAGTAGTTTGGGGACTAGGCAGCAGTTCTTC. The V and J genes are TRBV19 and TRBJ2-1; TRBD2 aligns across 8 bases. V was pared by 5 bases and J by 11 bases, with 5 bases of the junction left unmatched. Per germline, CDR1 LNHDA and CDR2 SQIVND (reference sequence). This CDR3 comprises 12 residues.

The J gene is TRBJ1-4, the V gene TRBV3-1 (or the pseudogene TRBV3-2); D perhaps matches TRBD1 (5 bases). The V end was cut by 6 bases, the J end by 8 bases, with 13 bases between. Germline CDR1 is LGHDT and CDR2 is YNNKEL (reference sequence). This CDR3 has 13 amino acids. The CDR3 loop reads CASRAGQTEKLFF. CDR3 sequence (DNA): TGTGCCAGCAGGGCGGGGCAGACCGAAAAACTGTTTTTT.

This clone was seen only once. CDR3 in amino acids: CASSFSGRYNEQFF. Here the CDR3 DNA reads TGTGCCAGCAGCTTTAGCGGGAGGTACAATGAGCAGTTCTTC. The chain combines TRBV7-9 with TRBJ2-1; TRBD2 matches 10 bases. CDR3 length: 14 residues. Germline V CDR1 and CDR2: SEHNR, FQNEAQ (reference sequence). V lost 3 bases and J lost 4; bases outside the gene matches: 0.

The chain couples TRBV7-3 to TRBJ2-1, with D possibly being TRBD2 (6 bases). CDR3 size: 16 residues. The V gene lost 4 bases and the J gene lost 3 bases, with 16 bases spanning the gap. Germline assignment: CDR1 SGHTA and CDR2 FQGTGA. CDR3 protein: CASSSTPGLNYNEQFF. CDR3 sequence (DNA): TGTGCCAGCAGCTCCACTCCGGGACTTAACTACAATGAGCAGTTCTTC.

The chain employs TRBV3-1 (or the pseudogene TRBV3-2) and TRBJ2-1; no definite D call. The CDR3 extends over 20 amino acids. V lost 0 bases, J lost 0 bases, and 21 bases lay in between. Germline V gene sequence: CDR1 LGHDT, CDR2 YNNKEL (reference sequence). This CDR3 reads CASSQDQRDSGQSSYNEQFF. The CDR3 DNA follows: TGTGCCAGCAGCCAAGATCAGCGAGACTCCGGCCAGAGCTCCTACAATGAGCAGTTCTTC.

This chain joins TRBV7-8 and TRBJ1-1; D might be TRBD1 (5 bases). Trimming cost V 4 bases and J 6 bases, with 18 bases left between them. Per the germline V gene, CDR1 is SGHVS and CDR2 is FQNEAQ. The CDR3 consists of 15 residues. CDR3 coding DNA: TGTGCCAGCAGCTCGCGGTGGCAGGGCAGAGCTGAAGCTTTCTTT. Translated: CASSSRWQGRAEAFF.

There are a few counts of this clone. The identical CDR3 is also encoded by other nucleotide sequences in the sample. The chain has TRBV6-5 and TRBJ2-5; possibly TRBD1 for D (7 bases). Deletions cut 6 bases from V and 5 bases from J, with 10 bases between. CDR3 length: 12 amino acids. Germline CDR1 MNHEY, CDR2 SVGAGI. The DNA for the CDR3 is TGTGCCAGCAGCAGGGGGAGGGAGACCCAGTACTTC. Translation gives CASSRGRETQYF.

The V and J genes are TRBV28 and TRBJ2-7, with a possible D match to TRBD1 (5 bases). The CDR3 extends over 12 amino acids. Germline CDR1 and CDR2: MDHEN and SYDVKM. Trimming took off 6 bases at V and 4 bases at J, with 10 bases between the two ends. The CDR3 nucleotides read TGTGCCAGCAGCTCAGGGTGGTACGAGCAGTACTTC. Amino acid sequence: CASSSGWYEQYF.

V usage is TRBV5-6 and J usage is TRBJ2-1; 8 nucleotides align to TRBD1. Germline V gene lookup returns CDR1 SGHDT and CDR2 YYEEEE. The CDR3 consists of 15 residues. J was trimmed by 5 bases and V by 4 bases; bases with no gene match: 8. The DNA of the CDR3 is TGTGCCAGCAGCCGGACAGGGCATACGGACAATGAGCAGTTCTTC. Translated: CASSRTGHTDNEQFF.

This clone was seen more than once but under ten times. The chain carries TRBV30 and TRBJ2-6; 8 nucleotides line up with TRBD2. The trim removed 5 bases at V and 0 bases at J, leaving 3 bases unmatched. The CDR3 has 15 residues. From germline, CDR1 is GTSNPN and CDR2 SVGIG (reference sequence). The CDR3 DNA sequence: TGTGCCTGGCTAGCGGGTTACTCTGGGGCCAACGTCCTGACTTTC. Translating gives CAWLAGYSGANVLTF.

This clone was seen a handful of times. V is TRBV19 and J is TRBJ2-3, with D unclear. Germline V gives CDR1 LNHDA, CDR2 SQIVND (reference sequence). CDR3 length equals 11 residues. V lost 2 bases to trimming and J lost 5 bases, with 2 bases between them. The CDR3: CASSIQDTQYF. CDR3 bases: TGTGCCAGTAGTATACAAGATACGCAGTATTTT. Using reference TRBV19 and TRBJ2-3 for the parts outside the CDR3, the full variable domain is DGGITQSPKYLFRKEGQNVTLSCEQNLNHDAMYWYRQDPGQGLRLIYYSQIVNDFQKGDIAEGYSVSREKKESFPLTVTSAQKNPTAFYLCASSIQDTQYFGPGTRLTVL.

The chain uses TRBV19 and TRBJ2-7; TRBD1 matches at 7 bases. This CDR3 region has 14 residues. CDR1 is LNHDA and CDR2 is SQIVND in the germline V gene (reference sequence). V gave up 4 bases and J gave up 6 bases; unmatched junction bases: 9. As DNA, the CDR3 is TGTGCCAGTAGTACCCCGGGACAGCCCTCCGAGCAGTACTTC. Amino acids: CASSTPGQPSEQYF.

V is TRBV19 and J is TRBJ1-6, with 7 bases fitting TRBD1. J lost 6 bases, V lost 4 bases, and 6 bases had no gene match. CDR1 is LNHDA and CDR2 is SQIVND in the germline V gene (reference sequence). The CDR3 has 15 residues. CDR3 DNA sequence: TGTGCCAGTAGTAGTACAGGGGACCGTAATTCACCCCTCCACTTT. This gives the protein CASSSTGDRNSPLHF.

The rearrangement joins TRBV4-3 to TRBJ2-1; no reliable D call. The V and J ends lost 2 bases and 1 base respectively, with 3 bases between them. Germline CDR1 reads LGHNA; CDR2 reads YSLEER. The CDR3 sequence is 13 residues long. CDR3 sequence: CASSQLSYNEQFF. CDR3 bases: TGCGCCAGCAGCCAATTATCCTACAATGAGCAGTTCTTC.

This clone was seen a few times. This chain links TRBV28 with TRBJ1-5; 7 bases line up with TRBD1. V was clipped by 3 bases and J by 2 bases; unmatched bases: 1. Germline CDR1 reads MDHEN; CDR2 reads SYDVKM. The CDR3 loop spans 14 amino acids. The CDR3 nucleotides are TGTGCCAGCAGTTTGGGACAGCGCAATCAGCCCCAGCATTTT. Protein: CASSLGQRNQPQHF.

V is TRBV5-1 and J is TRBJ2-3; maybe TRBD1 (5 bases). Per germline, CDR1 SGHRS and CDR2 YFSETQ. Trimming pared 1 base from V and 3 bases from J, leaving 6 bases between. CDR3 length: 13 amino acids. The CDR3 sequence is CASSLRGTDTQYF. As DNA, the CDR3 is TGCGCCAGCAGCTTGAGGGGAACAGATACGCAGTATTTT.

This rearrangement joins TRBV2 to TRBJ2-1, with D maybe TRBD2 (5 bases). Germline CDR1 and CDR2: SNHLY and FYNNEI. V lost 6 bases and J 7 bases, leaving 13 bases between the germline ends. The CDR3 is 13 amino acids. CDR3 residues: CASREDSQNEQFF. In DNA, the CDR3 is TGTGCCAGCAGGGAGGACTCCCAGAATGAGCAGTTCTTC. Full variable domain (remainder filled in from reference TRBV2 and TRBJ2-1): EPEVTQTPSHQVTQMGQEVILRCVPISNHLYFYWYRQILGQKVEFLVSFYNNEISEKSEIFDDQFSVERPDGSNFTLKIRSTKLEDSAMYFCASREDSQNEQFFGPGTRLTVL.

The chain joins TRBV6-2 or TRBV6-3 to TRBJ2-7, with TRBD1 as a possible D gene (5 bases). Deletions cut 4 bases from V and 4 bases from J, with 11 bases between. The CDR3 is 13 residues long. Germline CDR1 is MNHEY and CDR2 is SVGEGT. The CDR3 DNA sequence: TGTGCCAGCAGTTGGGGCCCTACGTACGAGCAGTACTTC. This gives the protein CASSWGPTYEQYF.

This clone was found once. The V gene is TRBV11-2, the J gene TRBJ2-3; possible D gene TRBD2, 6 bases. The CDR3 runs 16 residues. Germline lookup yields CDR1 SGHAT and CDR2 FQNNGV. The V end lost 2 bases, the J end lost 0 bases, and 12 bases lay between the germline ends. The CDR3 sequence: CASSLRRGASTDTQYF. In DNA, the CDR3 is TGTGCCAGCAGCTTAAGGCGGGGCGCTAGCACAGATACGCAGTATTTT.

This chain links TRBV5-1 with TRBJ2-1; TRBD2 matches at 12 bases. CDR3 length: 17 amino acids. Germline values: CDR1 SGHRS, CDR2 YFSETQ. The V and J ends lost 3 bases and 5 bases, in that order; junction bases with no gene match: 9. For the CDR3, the DNA is TGCGCCAGCAGCTCTAGGGCCCTAGCGGGAGGGGACAATGAGCAGTTCTTC. Amino acid sequence: CASSSRALAGGDNEQFF.

The count of this clone is one. The V and J genes are TRBV19 and TRBJ2-1; 8 positions match TRBD2. The length of the CDR3 is 18 residues. The V and J ends lost 3 bases and 3 bases, in that order; junction bases with no gene match: 13. Germline CDR1 LNHDA, CDR2 SQIVND (reference sequence). The CDR3 loop is CASSMPGRTTSGYNEQFF. The DNA for the CDR3 is TGTGCCAGTAGTATGCCAGGGAGGACTACTAGCGGCTACAATGAGCAGTTCTTC. The full variable domain, completed using reference TRBV19 and TRBJ2-1, is DGGITQSPKYLFRKEGQNVTLSCEQNLNHDAMYWYRQDPGQGLRLIYYSQIVNDFQKGDIAEGYSVSREKKESFPLTVTSAQKNPTAFYLCASSMPGRTTSGYNEQFFGPGTRLTVL.

The chain uses TRBV19 and TRBJ1-2, with a possible D match to TRBD1 (5 bases). Germline V CDR1 and CDR2: LNHDA, SQIVND (reference sequence). The length of the CDR3 is 11 residues. Written as DNA, the CDR3 is TGTGCGGACCCAGGGAACTATGGCTACACCTTC. It encodes CADPGNYGYTF.

V is TRBV28 and J is TRBJ2-7; D not resolved. Deletions cut 7 bases from V and 3 bases from J, with 19 bases between. This CDR3 contains 15 residues. CDR1 MDHEN and CDR2 SYDVKM come from the germline V gene. In DNA form, the CDR3 reads TGTGCCAGCACGGTAAAGCCTACTCTTGGCTACGAGCAGTACTTC. Amino acids: CASTVKPTLGYEQYF.